What follows are 17 T cell receptor beta chains derived from one specimen sequenced in a study of T cell changes during pregnancy in multiple sclerosis. Data came from immunoSEQ multiplex PCR; TCRdb stores just in-frame clones and leaves some out. The sample has tens of thousands of clones; approximately 93% are singletons. This material consisted of peripheral blood, taken in the first trimester of pregnancy. These receptors were collected from a female donor with multiple sclerosis, enrolled in a pregnancy study.

The rearrangement links TRBV7-3 to TRBJ2-1, with 9 bases aligning to TRBD2. The CDR3 contains 16 residues. The junction had 4 bases not matched to a gene; V was cut back by 1 base and J by 3 bases. Germline CDR1 and CDR2: SGHTA and FQGTGA. CDR3 sequence: CASSLKAGGSYNEQFF. CDR3 in DNA: TGTGCCAGCAGCTTAAAGGCGGGAGGGAGCTACAATGAGCAGTTCTTC. The variable domain in full, completed from reference TRBV7-3 and TRBJ2-1, reads GAGVSQTPSNKVTEKGKYVELRCDPISGHTALYWYRQSLGQGPEFLIYFQGTGAADDSGLPNDRFFAVRPEGSVSTLKIQRTERGDSAVYLCASSLKAGGSYNEQFFGPGTRLTVL.

The chain employs TRBV9 and TRBJ2-7; TRBD1 agrees at 7 bases. Trimming at V came to 3 bases and at J to 1 base, leaving 4 bases not matched to a gene. The germline V gene encodes CDR1 SGDLS and CDR2 YYNGEE. CDR3 length equals 14 residues. The CDR3 sequence is CASSEGAGSYEQYF. CDR3 in DNA: TGTGCCAGCAGCGAGGGGGCGGGTTCCTACGAGCAGTACTTC. Full variable domain (rest looked up from reference TRBV9 and TRBJ2-7): DSGVTQTPKHLITATGQRVTLRCSPRSGDLSVYWYQQSLDQGLQFLIQYYNGEERAKGNILERFSAQQFPDLHSELNLSSLELGDSALYFCASSEGAGSYEQYFGPGTRLTVT.

A single count supports this clone. The gene calls are TRBV12-5 and TRBJ2-3; D not resolved. Germline V gene sequence: CDR1 LGHNT, CDR2 FRNRAP. The ends were cut back, 3 bases at V and 2 bases at J, with 9 bases in the middle. CDR3 length: 14 residues. Here the CDR3 reads CASGFGDYTDTQYF. DNA for the CDR3: TGTGCTAGTGGTTTTGGAGATTACACAGATACGCAGTATTTT.

The CDR3 DNA sequence: TGTGCCAGCCCGGGACTAGCGGTGTTCTTC. Its protein is CASPGLAVFF. The chain employs TRBV21-1 and TRBJ2-1; TRBD2 was called by the table and not checked on the DNA. TRBV21-1 is a listed pseudogene. The CDR3 extends over 10 amino acids.

CDR3: CASSLGAHYGYTF. For the CDR3, the DNA is TGTGCCAGCAGCTTGGGAGCCCACTATGGCTACACCTTC. The gene calls are TRBV5-6 and TRBJ1-2, with D unresolved. Per germline, CDR1 SGHDT and CDR2 YYEEEE. V was shortened by 0 bases and J by 3 bases, with 6 bases between the two germline ends. The CDR3 length is 13 residues.

The CDR3 region has the DNA TGCGCCAGCAGCCAAGATTGGGGGGTTGAGCAGTTCTTC. Its translation: CASSQDWGVEQFF. The chain is built from TRBV4-1 and TRBJ2-1, with a tentative D call TRBD2 (6 bases). CDR3 length equals 13 residues. CDR1 and CDR2 from the germline V gene are MGHRA and YSYEKL. Trimming left V 0 bases short and J 9 bases short, with 9 bases between.

About this clone: Compared with germline, one end of the junction differs, possibly owing to a read error. The chain has TRBV7-7 and TRBJ2-5, with 7 bases aligning to TRBD2. Per the germline V gene, CDR1 is SSHAT and CDR2 is FNYEAQ (reference sequence). CDR3 length equals 15 residues. DNA of the CDR3: TGTGCTAGCAGCCCCCGGGGAGGGGTGGGGAAGACCCAGTACTTC. Its protein product is CASSPRGGVGKTQYF.

The V call is TRBV21-1, the J call TRBJ2-3; TRBD1, as called in the table, went unchecked against the DNA. TRBV21-1 counts as a pseudogene. CDR3 length equals 17 residues. The CDR3, as DNA: TGTGCCAGCAGCAAAGTTATGGAGACAGGGTCTTCAGATACGCAGTATTTT. Protein sequence: CASSKVMETGSSDTQYF.

J is TRBJ2-7 and V is TRBV18, with 14 bases that match TRBD2. The germline V gene encodes CDR1 KGHSH and CDR2 LQKENI. This CDR3 comprises 19 residues. The junction had 13 bases not matched to a gene; V was cut back by 2 bases and J by 4 bases. CDR3 residues: CASSPNQPGLAGGKYEQYF. DNA for the CDR3: TGTGCCAGCTCACCAAACCAGCCCGGACTAGCGGGAGGAAAATACGAGCAGTACTTC.

The chain employs TRBV7-3 and TRBJ2-1, with D tentatively TRBD2 (7 bases). V was trimmed by 4 bases and J by 15 bases, leaving 16 bases between them. The CDR3 length is 12 residues. The germline V gene encodes CDR1 SGHTA and CDR2 FQGTGA. Here the CDR3 reads CASSYKGGEAFF. CDR3 nucleotide sequence: TGTGCCAGCAGCTACAAAGGGGGGGAGGCGTTCTTC.

V is TRBV5-1 and J is TRBJ2-7; D perhaps matches TRBD2 (5 bases). CDR1 SGHRS and CDR2 YFSETQ come from the germline V gene. There are 13 residues in the CDR3. The germline V and J ends were trimmed by 0 bases and 3 bases, with 7 bases remaining between them. The CDR3 loop is CASSLVEGYEQYF. Written as DNA, the CDR3 is TGCGCCAGCAGCTTGGTTGAGGGCTACGAGCAGTACTTC. The whole variable domain, filled in from reference TRBV5-1 and TRBJ2-7, reads KAGVTQTPRYLIKTRGQQVTLSCSPISGHRSVSWYQQTPGQGLQFLFEYFSETQRNKGNFPGRFSGRQFSNSRSEMNVSTLELGDSALYLCASSLVEGYEQYFGPGTRLTVT.

The chain combines TRBV10-3 with TRBJ2-1; 12 bases are shared with TRBD2. The CDR3 is 21 amino acids. V trimming: 0 bases; J trimming: 0 bases; junction bases outside the gene matches: 12. Germline loops: CDR1 ENHRY, CDR2 SYGVKD. The CDR3 DNA sequence: TGTGCCATCAGTGAGTCGAGAAATCCTAGCGGGGGGGGTAACTCCTACAATGAGCAGTTCTTC. This gives the protein CAISESRNPSGGGNSYNEQFF.

The chain employs TRBV9 and TRBJ2-1, with D tentatively TRBD1 (6 bases). The germline gives CDR1 SGDLS, CDR2 YYNGEE. The CDR3 is made up of 15 amino acids. Trimming took 3 bases from V and 6 from J, leaving 16 bases between them. The CDR3 sequence is CASSAGQGRLNEQFF. Written as DNA, the CDR3 is TGTGCCAGCAGCGCGGGACAAGGGAGACTCAATGAGCAGTTCTTC.

The chain recombines TRBV18 with TRBJ2-7; 8 bases match TRBD1. The germline V gene encodes CDR1 KGHSH and CDR2 LQKENI. The J segment lost 12 bases and the V segment lost 3 bases, leaving 13 bases of the junction unmatched. CDR3 length: 14 amino acids. The CDR3 here is CASSPEGQGASRYF. CDR3 nucleotide sequence: TGTGCCAGCTCACCCGAAGGACAGGGAGCCTCTCGGTACTTC.

The chain uses TRBV27 and TRBJ2-2; 9 bases fit TRBD1. From germline, CDR1 is MNHEY and CDR2 SMNVEV (reference sequence). Trimming removed 6 bases from V and 2 bases from J; junction bases left unmatched: 4. The CDR3 spans 15 residues. The CDR3 coding sequence is TGTGCCAGCAGGACGGGACAGGGAAACACCGGGGAGCTGTTTTTT. Its translation is CASRTGQGNTGELFF.

The chain is built from TRBV11-2 and TRBJ2-1; 7 nucleotides align to TRBD1. V gave up 3 bases and J gave up 10 bases; unmatched junction bases: 12. In germline, CDR1 is SGHAT, CDR2 FQNNGV. This CDR3 has 15 residues. The CDR3 here is CASSFLTGFTTEQFF. CDR3 DNA sequence: TGTGCCAGCAGCTTCCTGACAGGGTTTACTACGGAGCAGTTCTTC.

This chain connects TRBV2 to TRBJ1-5, with 8 bases identical to TRBD1. CDR1 is SNHLY and CDR2 is FYNNEI in the germline V gene. Trimming at V came to 3 bases and at J to 2 bases, leaving 6 bases not matched to a gene. The CDR3 has 16 amino acids. CDR3 protein: CASSERTGYGNQPQHF. CDR3 nucleotides: TGTGCCAGCAGTGAGAGGACAGGGTATGGCAATCAGCCCCAGCATTTT. The full variable domain, completed using reference TRBV2 and TRBJ1-5, is EPEVTQTPSHQVTQMGQEVILRCVPISNHLYFYWYRQILGQKVEFLVSFYNNEISEKSEIFDDQFSVERPDGSNFTLKIRSTKLEDSAMYFCASSERTGYGNQPQHFGDGTRLSIL.